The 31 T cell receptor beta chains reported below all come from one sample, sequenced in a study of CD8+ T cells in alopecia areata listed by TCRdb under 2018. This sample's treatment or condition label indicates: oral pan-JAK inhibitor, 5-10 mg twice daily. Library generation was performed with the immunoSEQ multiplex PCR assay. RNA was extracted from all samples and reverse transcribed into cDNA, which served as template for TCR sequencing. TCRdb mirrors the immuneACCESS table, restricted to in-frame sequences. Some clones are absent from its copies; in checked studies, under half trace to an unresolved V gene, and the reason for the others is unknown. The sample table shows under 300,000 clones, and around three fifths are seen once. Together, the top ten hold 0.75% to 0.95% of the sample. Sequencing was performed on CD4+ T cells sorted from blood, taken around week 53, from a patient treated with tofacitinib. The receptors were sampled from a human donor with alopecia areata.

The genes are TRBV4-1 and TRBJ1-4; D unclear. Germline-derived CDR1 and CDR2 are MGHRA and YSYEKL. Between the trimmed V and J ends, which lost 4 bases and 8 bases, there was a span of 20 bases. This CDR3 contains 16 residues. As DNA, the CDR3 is TGCGCCAGCAGCCCCCCAGCAGGCTTTGTTGGCGAAAAACTGTTTTTT. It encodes CASSPPAGFVGEKLFF.

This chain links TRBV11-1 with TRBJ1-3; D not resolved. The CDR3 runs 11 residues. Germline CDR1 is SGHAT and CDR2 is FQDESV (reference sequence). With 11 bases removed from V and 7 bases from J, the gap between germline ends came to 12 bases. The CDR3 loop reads CAVTERNTIYF. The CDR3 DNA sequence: TGTGCCGTAACGGAGAGGAACACCATATATTTT.

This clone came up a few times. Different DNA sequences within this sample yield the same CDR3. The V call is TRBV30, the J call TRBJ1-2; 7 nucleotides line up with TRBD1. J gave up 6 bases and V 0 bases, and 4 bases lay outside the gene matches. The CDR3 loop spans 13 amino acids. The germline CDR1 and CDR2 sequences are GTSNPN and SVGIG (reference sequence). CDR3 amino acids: CAWSVRGGDGYTF. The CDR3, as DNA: TGTGCCTGGAGTGTACGAGGGGGCGATGGCTACACCTTC. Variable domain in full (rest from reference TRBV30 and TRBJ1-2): SQTIHQWPATLVQPVGSPLSLECTVEGTSNPNLYWYRQAAGRGLQLLFYSVGIGQISSEVPQNLSASRPQDRQFILSSKKLLLSDSGFYLCAWSVRGGDGYTFGSGTRLTVV.

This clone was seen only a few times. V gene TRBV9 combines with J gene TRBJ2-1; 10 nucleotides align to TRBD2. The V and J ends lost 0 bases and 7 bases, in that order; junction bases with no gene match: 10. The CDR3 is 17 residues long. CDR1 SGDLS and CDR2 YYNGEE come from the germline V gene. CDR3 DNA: TGTGCCAGCAGCGTAGACCCCACTAGCGGGGTCCTAAATGAGCAGTTCTTC. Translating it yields CASSVDPTSGVLNEQFF. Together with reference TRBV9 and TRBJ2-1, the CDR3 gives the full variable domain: DSGVTQTPKHLITATGQRVTLRCSPRSGDLSVYWYQQSLDQGLQFLIQYYNGEERAKGNILERFSAQQFPDLHSELNLSSLELGDSALYFCASSVDPTSGVLNEQFFGPGTRLTVL.

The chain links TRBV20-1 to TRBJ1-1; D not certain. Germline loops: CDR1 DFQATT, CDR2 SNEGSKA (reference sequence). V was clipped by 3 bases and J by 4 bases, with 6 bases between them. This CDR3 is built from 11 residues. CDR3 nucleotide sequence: TGCAGTGCTAGTCATGGCACTGAAGCTTTCTTT. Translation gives CSASHGTEAFF.

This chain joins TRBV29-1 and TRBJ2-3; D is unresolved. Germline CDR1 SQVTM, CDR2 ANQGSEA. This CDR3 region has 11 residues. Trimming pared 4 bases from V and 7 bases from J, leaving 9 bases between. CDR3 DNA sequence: TGCAGCGTTGCCCCGAGGAATACGCAGTATTTT. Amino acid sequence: CSVAPRNTQYF.

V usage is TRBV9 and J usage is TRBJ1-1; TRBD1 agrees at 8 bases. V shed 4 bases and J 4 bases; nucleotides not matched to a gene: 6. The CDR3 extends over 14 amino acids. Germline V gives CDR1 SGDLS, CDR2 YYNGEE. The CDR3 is CASSPRTGSTEAFF. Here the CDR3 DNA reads TGTGCCAGCAGCCCTCGGACAGGGAGCACTGAAGCTTTCTTT.

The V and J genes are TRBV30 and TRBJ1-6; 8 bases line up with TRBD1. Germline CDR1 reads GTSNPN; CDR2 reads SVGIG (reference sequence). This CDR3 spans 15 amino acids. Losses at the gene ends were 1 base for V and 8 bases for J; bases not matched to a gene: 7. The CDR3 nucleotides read TGTGCCTGGAGTGGTATCGGGACAGGCTATTCACCCCTCCACTTT. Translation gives CAWSGIGTGYSPLHF. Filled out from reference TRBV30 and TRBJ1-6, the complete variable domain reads SQTIHQWPATLVQPVGSPLSLECTVEGTSNPNLYWYRQAAGRGLQLLFYSVGIGQISSEVPQNLSASRPQDRQFILSSKKLLLSDSGFYLCAWSGIGTGYSPLHFGNGTRLTVT.

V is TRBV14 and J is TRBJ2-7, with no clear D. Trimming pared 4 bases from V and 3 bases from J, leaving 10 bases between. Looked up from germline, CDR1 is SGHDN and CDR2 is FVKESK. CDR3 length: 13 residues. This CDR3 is CASSLQVDYEQYF. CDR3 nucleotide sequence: TGTGCCAGCAGCCTTCAGGTCGACTACGAGCAGTACTTC.

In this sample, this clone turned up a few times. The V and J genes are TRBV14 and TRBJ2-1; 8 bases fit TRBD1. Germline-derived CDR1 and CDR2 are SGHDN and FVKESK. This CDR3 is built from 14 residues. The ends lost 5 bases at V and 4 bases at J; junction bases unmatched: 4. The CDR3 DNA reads TGTGCCAGCAGCATCGGACAGGGTTACAATGAGCAGTTCTTC. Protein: CASSIGQGYNEQFF.

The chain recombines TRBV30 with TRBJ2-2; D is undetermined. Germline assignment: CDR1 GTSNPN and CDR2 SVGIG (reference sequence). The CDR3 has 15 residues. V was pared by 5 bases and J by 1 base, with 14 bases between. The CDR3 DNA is TGTGCCTGGTTAGTAGGACCTAAGAACACCGGGGAGCTGTTTTTT. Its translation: CAWLVGPKNTGELFF.

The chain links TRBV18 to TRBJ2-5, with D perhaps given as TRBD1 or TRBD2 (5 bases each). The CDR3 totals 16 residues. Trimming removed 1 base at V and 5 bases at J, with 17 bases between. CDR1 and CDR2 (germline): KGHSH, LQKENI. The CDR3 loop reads CASSPLYKRDRETQYF. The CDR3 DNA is TGTGCCAGCTCACCACTGTACAAAAGGGACCGGGAGACCCAGTACTTC.

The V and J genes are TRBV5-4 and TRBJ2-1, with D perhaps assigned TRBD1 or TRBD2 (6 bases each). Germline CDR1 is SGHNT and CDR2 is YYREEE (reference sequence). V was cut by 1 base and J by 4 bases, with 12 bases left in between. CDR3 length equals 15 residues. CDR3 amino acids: CASSLSGAPYNEQFF. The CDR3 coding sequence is TGTGCCAGCAGCTTGTCGGGGGCCCCTTACAATGAGCAGTTCTTC.

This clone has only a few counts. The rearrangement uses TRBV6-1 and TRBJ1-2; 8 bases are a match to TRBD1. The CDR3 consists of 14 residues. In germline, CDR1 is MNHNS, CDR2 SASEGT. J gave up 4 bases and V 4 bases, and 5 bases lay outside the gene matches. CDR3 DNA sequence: TGTGCCAGCAGTGTTGACAGGGGCGCCTATGGCTACACCTTC. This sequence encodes CASSVDRGAYGYTF.

The CDR3 spells CASRTPGGVNQPQHF. The CDR3 DNA is TGTGCCAGTAGGACCCCCGGGGGCGTCAATCAGCCCCAGCATTTT. The chain carries TRBV19 and TRBJ1-5; tentatively, D is TRBD1 (6 bases). CDR3 size: 15 residues. Trimming removed 6 bases from V and 3 bases from J, with 15 bases in between. Looked up from germline, CDR1 is LNHDA and CDR2 is SQIVND (reference sequence).

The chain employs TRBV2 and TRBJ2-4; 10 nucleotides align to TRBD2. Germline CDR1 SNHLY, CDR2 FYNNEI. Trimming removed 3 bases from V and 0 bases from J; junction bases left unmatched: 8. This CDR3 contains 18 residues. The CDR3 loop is CASSELASGGLAKNIQYF. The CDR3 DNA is TGTGCCAGCAGTGAGTTGGCTAGCGGGGGACTAGCCAAAAACATTCAGTACTTC. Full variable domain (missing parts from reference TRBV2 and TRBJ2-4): EPEVTQTPSHQVTQMGQEVILRCVPISNHLYFYWYRQILGQKVEFLVSFYNNEISEKSEIFDDQFSVERPDGSNFTLKIRSTKLEDSAMYFCASSELASGGLAKNIQYFGAGTRLSVL.

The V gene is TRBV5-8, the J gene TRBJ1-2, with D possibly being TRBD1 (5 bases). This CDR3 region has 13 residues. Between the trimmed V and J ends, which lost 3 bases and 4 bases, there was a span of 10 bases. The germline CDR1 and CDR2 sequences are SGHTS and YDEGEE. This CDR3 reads CASSSGGVYGYTF. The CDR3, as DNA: TGTGCCAGCAGCTCGGGAGGGGTCTATGGCTACACCTTC.

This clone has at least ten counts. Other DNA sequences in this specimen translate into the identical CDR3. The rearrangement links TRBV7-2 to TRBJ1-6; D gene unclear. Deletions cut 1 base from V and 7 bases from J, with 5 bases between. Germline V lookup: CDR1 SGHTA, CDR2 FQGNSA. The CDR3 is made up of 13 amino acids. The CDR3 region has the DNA TGTGCCAGCAGCTTAGTGGGGAATTCACCCCTCCACTTT. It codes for CASSLVGNSPLHF.

CDR3 amino acids: CAWSVWIQPTYEQYF. The CDR3 nucleotides are TGTGCCTGGAGTGTATGGATCCAGCCTACCTACGAGCAGTACTTC. The V gene is TRBV30, the J gene TRBJ2-7; no definite D call. This CDR3 spans 15 amino acids. V lost 0 bases and J lost 2, with 14 bases in between. Germline CDR1 GTSNPN, CDR2 SVGIG (reference sequence).

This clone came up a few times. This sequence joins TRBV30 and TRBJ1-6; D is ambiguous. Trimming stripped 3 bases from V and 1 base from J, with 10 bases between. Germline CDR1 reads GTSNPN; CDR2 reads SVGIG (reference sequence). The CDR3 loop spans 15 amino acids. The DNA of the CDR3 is TGTGCCTGGAGCCGGGCGGGGTCCTATAATTCACCCCTCCACTTT. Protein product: CAWSRAGSYNSPLHF. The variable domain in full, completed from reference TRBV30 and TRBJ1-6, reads SQTIHQWPATLVQPVGSPLSLECTVEGTSNPNLYWYRQAAGRGLQLLFYSVGIGQISSEVPQNLSASRPQDRQFILSSKKLLLSDSGFYLCAWSRAGSYNSPLHFGNGTRLTVT.

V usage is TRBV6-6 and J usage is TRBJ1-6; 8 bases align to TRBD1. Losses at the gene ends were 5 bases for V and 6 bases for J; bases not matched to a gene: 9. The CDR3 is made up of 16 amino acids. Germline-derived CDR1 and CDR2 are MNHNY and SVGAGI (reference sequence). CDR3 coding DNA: TGTGCCAGCAGTCCTGTACGGACAGGGTTTAATTCACCCCTCCACTTT. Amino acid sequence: CASSPVRTGFNSPLHF.

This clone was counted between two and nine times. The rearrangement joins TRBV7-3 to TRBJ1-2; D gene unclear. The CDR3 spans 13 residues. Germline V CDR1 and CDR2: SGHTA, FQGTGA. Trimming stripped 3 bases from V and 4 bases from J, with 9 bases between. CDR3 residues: CASSLEGGYGYTF. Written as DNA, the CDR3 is TGTGCCAGCAGCTTGGAGGGCGGCTATGGCTACACCTTC.

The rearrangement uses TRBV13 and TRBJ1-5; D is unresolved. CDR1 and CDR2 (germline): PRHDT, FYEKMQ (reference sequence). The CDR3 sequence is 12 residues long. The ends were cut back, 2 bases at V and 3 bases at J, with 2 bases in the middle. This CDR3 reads CASSLPNQPQHF. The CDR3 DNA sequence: TGTGCCAGCAGCTTACCCAATCAGCCCCAGCATTTT.

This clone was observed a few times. In nucleotides, the CDR3 is TGTGCCAGCAGTTTCGGGACAGTCAACTACGAGCAGTACTTC. Translation: CASSFGTVNYEQYF. This chain links TRBV13 with TRBJ2-7, with 7 positions matching TRBD1. From germline, CDR1 is PRHDT and CDR2 FYEKMQ (reference sequence). This CDR3 spans 14 amino acids. J gave up 3 bases and V 6 bases, and 8 bases lay outside the gene matches.

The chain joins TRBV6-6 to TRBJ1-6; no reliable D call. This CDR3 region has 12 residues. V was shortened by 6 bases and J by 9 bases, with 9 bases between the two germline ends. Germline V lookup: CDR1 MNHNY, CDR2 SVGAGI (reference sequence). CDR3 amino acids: CASSREGSPLHF. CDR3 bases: TGTGCCAGCAGCCGGGAGGGTTCACCCCTCCACTTT.

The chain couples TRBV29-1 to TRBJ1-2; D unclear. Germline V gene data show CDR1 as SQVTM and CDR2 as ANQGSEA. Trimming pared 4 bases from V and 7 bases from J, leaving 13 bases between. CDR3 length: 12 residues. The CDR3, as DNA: TGCAGCGTTGGTCTGGGCCCTTCTGGCTACACCTTC. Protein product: CSVGLGPSGYTF.

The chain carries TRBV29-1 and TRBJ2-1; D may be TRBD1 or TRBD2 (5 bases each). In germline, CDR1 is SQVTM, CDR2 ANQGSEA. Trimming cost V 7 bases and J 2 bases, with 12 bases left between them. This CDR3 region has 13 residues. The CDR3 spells CSGGIRAYNEQFF. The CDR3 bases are TGCAGCGGGGGGATCCGAGCCTACAATGAGCAGTTCTTC.

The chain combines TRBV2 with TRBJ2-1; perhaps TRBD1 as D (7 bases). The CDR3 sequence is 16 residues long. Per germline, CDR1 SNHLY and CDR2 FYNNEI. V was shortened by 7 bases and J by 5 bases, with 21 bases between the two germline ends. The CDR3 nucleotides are TGTGCCAGCAAGGACAGGAGGCTTTGGGGGGACAATGAGCAGTTCTTC. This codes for CASKDRRLWGDNEQFF.

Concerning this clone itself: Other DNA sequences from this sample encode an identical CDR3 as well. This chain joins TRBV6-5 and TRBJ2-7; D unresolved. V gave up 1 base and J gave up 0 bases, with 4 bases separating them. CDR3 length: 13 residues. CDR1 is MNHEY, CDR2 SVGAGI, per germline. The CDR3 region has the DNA TGTGCCAGCAGTTACTACGGCTCCTACGAGCAGTACTTC. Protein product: CASSYYGSYEQYF.

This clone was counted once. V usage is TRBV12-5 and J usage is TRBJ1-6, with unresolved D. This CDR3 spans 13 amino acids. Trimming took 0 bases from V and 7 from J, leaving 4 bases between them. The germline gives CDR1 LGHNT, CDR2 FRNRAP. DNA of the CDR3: TGTGCTAGTGGTTTGGTACGGAATTCACCCCTCCACTTT. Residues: CASGLVRNSPLHF.

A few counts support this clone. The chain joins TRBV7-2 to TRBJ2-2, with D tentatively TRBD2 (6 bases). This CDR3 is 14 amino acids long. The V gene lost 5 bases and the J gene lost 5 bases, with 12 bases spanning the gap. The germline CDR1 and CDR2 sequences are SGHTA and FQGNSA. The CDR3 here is CASSTRGGTGELFF. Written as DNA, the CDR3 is TGTGCCAGCAGCACCCGTGGGGGGACCGGGGAGCTGTTTTTT.